These 20 T cell receptor beta chains originate from one sample sequenced in a study of blood T cell repertoires in COVID-19. TCRdb's table, derived via immunoSEQ multiplex PCR, lists solely in-frame clones and lacks some. This table holds over 350,000 clones, 86% found once. Material for sequencing was peripheral blood. All receptors derive from a young woman with active or convalescent COVID-19.

V usage is TRBV7-8 and J usage is TRBJ2-1; unclear D gene. Trimming shortened V by 1 base and J by 10 bases, and 11 bases separated the two germline ends. Germline V gene sequence: CDR1 SGHVS, CDR2 FQNEAQ. This CDR3 region has 13 residues. This CDR3 reads CASSLETDWEQFF. CDR3 bases: TGTGCCAGCAGCTTAGAGACCGACTGGGAGCAGTTCTTC.

The CDR3 nucleotides read TGTGCCAGTAGTTCCGGACAGGGCGGATCCTACGAGCAGTACTTC. Its translation: CASSSGQGGSYEQYF. The chain uses TRBV19 and TRBJ2-7, with 8 bases aligning to TRBD1. CDR3 length: 15 amino acids. V lost 5 bases to trimming and J lost 1 base; unmatched junction nucleotides: 7. Germline V gene lookup returns CDR1 LNHDA and CDR2 SQIVND (reference sequence).

The chain carries TRBV19 and TRBJ1-1; TRBD1 is a possible D gene (5 bases). This CDR3 has 13 amino acids. Per germline, CDR1 LNHDA and CDR2 SQIVND (reference sequence). V was trimmed by 8 bases and J by 2 bases, leaving 12 bases between them. Here the CDR3 DNA reads TGTGCCAGTGACCAGGGCGTAAACACTGAAGCTTTCTTT. Protein product: CASDQGVNTEAFF.

CDR3: CASSSPPGTSGRVGTDTQYF. DNA for the CDR3: TGCGCCAGCAGCTCGCCCCCCGGGACTAGCGGGAGGGTGGGCACAGATACGCAGTATTTT. V usage is TRBV5-1 and J usage is TRBJ2-3; 16 bases line up with TRBD2. CDR1 is SGHRS and CDR2 is YFSETQ in the germline V gene. The CDR3 has 20 amino acids. The J segment lost 1 base and the V segment lost 3 bases, leaving 11 bases of the junction unmatched.

This clone was observed a handful of times. This chain joins TRBV5-1 and TRBJ1-2; 11 positions match TRBD1. The CDR3 consists of 15 residues. Germline V CDR1 and CDR2: SGHRS, YFSETQ. V trimming: 4 bases; J trimming: 4 bases; junction bases outside the gene matches: 6. This CDR3 is CASSPGQGASYGYTF. CDR3 bases: TGCGCCAGCAGCCCAGGACAGGGGGCAAGCTATGGCTACACCTTC.

V gene TRBV6-5 combines with J gene TRBJ1-2, with D maybe TRBD1 (5 bases). Germline lookup yields CDR1 MNHEY and CDR2 SVGAGI. CDR3 size: 14 residues. Trimming shortened V by 7 bases and J by 2 bases, and 14 bases separated the two germline ends. CDR3 sequence (DNA): TGTGCCAGCACCAAGGACACGATCAACTATGGCTACACCTTC. Translation gives CASTKDTINYGYTF.

V usage is TRBV7-9 and J usage is TRBJ1-1; D gene ambiguous. Trimming stripped 7 bases from V and 0 bases from J, with 12 bases between. Germline loops: CDR1 SEHNR, CDR2 FQNEAQ (reference sequence). This CDR3 contains 14 residues. CDR3 nucleotide sequence: TGTGCCAGCAACGAAATTAGAATGAACACTGAAGCTTTCTTT. Amino acids: CASNEIRMNTEAFF.

For the CDR3, the DNA is TGTGCCAGCAGAGCCGGGACAGGGGGCGCAGAAGGCTACACCTTC. It encodes CASRAGTGGAEGYTF. V usage is TRBV6-5 and J usage is TRBJ1-2; 12 bases match TRBD1. Trimming cost V 6 bases and J 8 bases; bases outside gene matches: 10. The CDR3 has 15 amino acids. In germline, CDR1 is MNHEY, CDR2 SVGAGI.

The rearrangement uses TRBV6-1 and TRBJ2-7, with a possible D match to TRBD2 (5 bases). CDR3 length equals 17 residues. Germline-derived CDR1 and CDR2 are MNHNS and SASEGT. V was shortened by 4 bases and J by 2 bases, with 21 bases between the two germline ends. CDR3 nucleotides: TGTGCCAGCAGTGTTCCCTCGATACTGCGGGCCACCTACGAGCAGTACTTC. Its protein is CASSVPSILRATYEQYF.

The rearrangement uses TRBV19 and TRBJ1-5, with unresolved D. Looked up from germline, CDR1 is LNHDA and CDR2 is SQIVND (reference sequence). The V and J ends lost 1 base and 4 bases respectively, with 8 bases between them. This CDR3 spans 14 amino acids. CDR3 residues: CASSIVAGNQPQHF. CDR3 nucleotide sequence: TGTGCCAGTAGTATAGTGGCAGGAAATCAGCCCCAGCATTTT.

The chain carries TRBV7-9 and TRBJ1-1, with D perhaps TRBD1 (5 bases). CDR1 and CDR2 (germline): SEHNR, FQNEAQ (reference sequence). This CDR3 comprises 12 residues. Trimming removed 7 bases from V and 5 bases from J, with 11 bases in between. CDR3 nucleotide sequence: TGTGCCAGCACCTTCGGGGGGACTGAAGCTTTCTTT. This translates into CASTFGGTEAFF.

The chain employs TRBV19 and TRBJ2-4; 14 bases fit TRBD2. Looked up from germline, CDR1 is LNHDA and CDR2 is SQIVND (reference sequence). V gave up 7 bases and J gave up 5 bases; unmatched junction bases: 16. The CDR3 spans 19 residues. The CDR3, as DNA: TGTGCCAGTAACGATCCTGGGACTAGCGGGAGAGTACGTCAAAACATTCAGTACTTC. Translated, it gives CASNDPGTSGRVRQNIQYF.

The chain is built from TRBV2 and TRBJ2-1, with 8 bases aligning to TRBD2. Trimming removed 3 bases from V and 3 bases from J; junction bases left unmatched: 4. The CDR3 is 15 amino acids. Per the germline V gene, CDR1 is SNHLY and CDR2 is FYNNEI. CDR3 DNA: TGTGCCAGCAGTGAGGAACTAGCGGTCTACAATGAGCAGTTCTTC. Amino acids: CASSEELAVYNEQFF.

The gene calls are TRBV16 and TRBJ1-2, with TRBD1 matching 7 bases. Per the germline V gene, CDR1 is KGHSY and CDR2 is FQNENV. Trimming took 3 bases from V and 1 from J; bases not matched to a gene: 5. The CDR3 is 15 amino acids. The CDR3 sequence: CASSQGQPSNYGYTF. Here the CDR3 DNA reads TGTGCCAGCAGCCAGGGACAGCCGAGTAACTATGGCTACACCTTC.

The chain employs TRBV6-2 or TRBV6-3 and TRBJ2-1, with 10 bases matching TRBD1. The V and J ends lost 2 bases and 6 bases, in that order; junction bases with no gene match: 4. Germline V gives CDR1 MNHEY, CDR2 SVGEGT. The CDR3 consists of 15 residues. CDR3 sequence reads: CASSYGTGVSNEQFF. CDR3 sequence (DNA): TGTGCCAGCAGTTACGGGACAGGGGTAAGCAATGAGCAGTTCTTC.

This rearrangement joins TRBV19 to TRBJ2-5; D perhaps matches TRBD2 (6 bases). The V gene's germline CDR1 is LNHDA and CDR2 SQIVND (reference sequence). This CDR3 is built from 17 residues. V lost 5 bases and J 5 bases, leaving 24 bases between the germline ends. Written as DNA, the CDR3 is TGTGCCAGTAGTCCATCCCGGTCGGGGGTCTTGGTGGAGACCCAGTACTTC. Encoded protein: CASSPSRSGVLVETQYF.

V usage is TRBV7-2 and J usage is TRBJ1-1, with a weak D call TRBD1 (5 bases). Per the germline V gene, CDR1 is SGHTA and CDR2 is FQGNSA. The CDR3 covers 17 residues. Trimming removed 1 base from V and 2 bases from J, with 17 bases in between. The CDR3 sequence: CASSLGRWGRVNTEAFF. The CDR3 nucleotides read TGTGCCAGCAGCTTAGGTCGTTGGGGCAGGGTAAACACTGAAGCTTTCTTT.

V gene TRBV6-5 combines with J gene TRBJ2-7, with D tentatively TRBD2 (6 bases). Germline CDR1 MNHEY, CDR2 SVGAGI. Trimming shortened V by 6 bases and J by 9 bases, and 21 bases separated the two germline ends. The CDR3 spans 14 residues. The CDR3 sequence: CASRQDPGLGGQYF. In DNA form, the CDR3 reads TGTGCCAGCAGACAAGACCCGGGTCTGGGGGGGCAGTACTTC.

V usage is TRBV10-3 and J usage is TRBJ2-7; D might be TRBD1 (6 bases). The germline V gene encodes CDR1 ENHRY and CDR2 SYGVKD. With 2 bases removed from V and 0 bases from J, the gap between germline ends came to 14 bases. CDR3 length: 16 residues. The CDR3 spells CAISENWGRDSYEQYF. In DNA, the CDR3 is TGTGCCATCAGTGAGAACTGGGGGCGAGACTCCTACGAGCAGTACTTC.

The chain links TRBV6-5 to TRBJ2-1; 11 bases map to TRBD2. With V trimmed by 6 bases and J by 7 bases, 8 bases remained unmatched. Looked up from germline, CDR1 is MNHEY and CDR2 is SVGAGI. The CDR3 length is 15 residues. The CDR3 DNA follows: TGTGCCAGCAGACTTACTAGCGGGAGTTTTAATGAGCAGTTCTTC. Its translation is CASRLTSGSFNEQFF.